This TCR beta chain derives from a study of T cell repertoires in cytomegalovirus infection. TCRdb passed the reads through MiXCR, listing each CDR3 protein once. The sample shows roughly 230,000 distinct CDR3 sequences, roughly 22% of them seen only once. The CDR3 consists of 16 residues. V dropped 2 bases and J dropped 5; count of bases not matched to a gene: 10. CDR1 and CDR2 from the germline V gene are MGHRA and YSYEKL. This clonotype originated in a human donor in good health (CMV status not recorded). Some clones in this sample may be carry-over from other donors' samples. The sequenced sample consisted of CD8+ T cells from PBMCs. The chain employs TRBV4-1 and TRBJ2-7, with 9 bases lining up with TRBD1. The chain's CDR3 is CASSQRSGQGTDEQYF. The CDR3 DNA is TGCGCCAGCAGCCAAAGATCCGGACAGGGGACGGACGAGCAGTACTTC.